The 25 T cell receptor beta chains below come from one sample, sequenced in a study of beta chain features in type 1 diabetes. These TCRs' antigens remain unknown. Expressed TCRB transcripts were sequenced because the entire RNA isolate underwent reverse transcription. Assay used: immunoSEQ multiplex PCR; TCRdb lists only in-frame clones, some missing. The sample shows nearly 350,000 clones, roughly 9% of them seen only once. Notes on the study in general: People with Type 1 diabetes carried modestly yet significantly shorter TCRB CDR3s in all four CD4+ subsets.

Material: central memory CD4+ T cells from blood. The receptor source for this set is a man aged 25 to 40 with type 1 diabetes.

J is TRBJ2-3 and V is TRBV5-6; D perhaps matches TRBD1 (5 bases). The CDR3 is 14 residues long. Germline lookup yields CDR1 SGHDT and CDR2 YYEEEE. Trimming removed 2 bases from V and 5 bases from J, with 12 bases in between. The CDR3 DNA is TGTGCCAGCAGCTTCCCAGACAGCCTAGATACGCAGTATTTT. It is translated as CASSFPDSLDTQYF.

This clone was counted many times. This chain connects TRBV19 to TRBJ2-4, with a possible D match to TRBD2 (6 bases). The V gene's germline CDR1 is LNHDA and CDR2 SQIVND (reference sequence). The CDR3 has 14 residues. V was clipped by 3 bases and J by 7 bases, with 13 bases between them. CDR3 sequence: CASSIEAGRNIQYF. As DNA, the CDR3 is TGTGCCAGTAGTATCGAGGCAGGGAGGAACATTCAGTACTTC.

This clone was seen more than once but under ten times. The gene calls are TRBV11-2 and TRBJ2-1, with 14 positions matching TRBD2. The germline V gene has CDR1 SGHAT and CDR2 FQNNGV. V dropped 5 bases and J dropped 6; count of bases not matched to a gene: 0. This CDR3 has 14 amino acids. This CDR3 is CASSGLAGGNEQFF. The CDR3 DNA reads TGTGCCAGCAGCGGACTAGCGGGGGGCAATGAGCAGTTCTTC.

In this sample, this clone turned up a few times. CDR3 in amino acids: CASSLTTAAETQYF. CDR3 coding DNA: TGTGCCAGCAGCCTGACAACGGCAGCAGAGACCCAGTACTTC. The chain combines TRBV6-1 with TRBJ2-5; unclear D gene. Germline-derived CDR1 and CDR2 are MNHNS and SASEGT. V gave up 6 bases and J gave up 4 bases, with 15 bases separating them. CDR3 size: 14 residues.

The gene calls are TRBV5-8 and TRBJ2-5; D perhaps matches TRBD2 (6 bases). Deletions cut 4 bases from V and 2 bases from J, with 18 bases between. This CDR3 comprises 16 residues. The V gene's germline CDR1 is SGHTS and CDR2 YDEGEE. The CDR3 DNA follows: TGTGCCAGCAGCCTGGGGCCTAGCGAGTTTCAAGAGACCCAGTACTTC. Translating gives CASSLGPSEFQETQYF.

The chain carries TRBV5-6 and TRBJ2-3; 7 nucleotides line up with TRBD2. Germline trimming cut 2 bases from V and 6 bases from J; bases unmatched to any gene: 3. This CDR3 comprises 13 residues. Germline loops: CDR1 SGHDT, CDR2 YYEEEE. CDR3 protein: CASSFTSDDTQYF. CDR3 sequence (DNA): TGTGCCAGCAGCTTCACTAGCGATGATACGCAGTATTTT.

This clone was found a few times. V and J are TRBV19 and TRBJ2-7; D gene unclear. This CDR3 is 13 amino acids long. CDR1 and CDR2 from the germline V gene are LNHDA and SQIVND (reference sequence). V gave up 5 bases and J gave up 3 bases, with 11 bases separating them. This chain's CDR3 is CASSAGPSYEQYF. The DNA of the CDR3 is TGTGCCAGTAGTGCAGGACCGAGCTACGAGCAGTACTTC.

This clone was counted a few times. The chain employs TRBV27 and TRBJ2-7; D unresolved. Germline CDR1 reads MNHEY; CDR2 reads SMNVEV (reference sequence). This CDR3 contains 16 residues. V was pared by 1 base and J by 0 bases, with 13 bases between. The CDR3 protein is CASSLFTAAGSYEQYF. In DNA, the CDR3 is TGTGCCAGCAGTTTATTTACCGCGGCTGGCTCCTACGAGCAGTACTTC.

This clone was seen ten or more times. This chain connects TRBV29-1 to TRBJ2-6; D uncertain. The CDR3 covers 13 residues. Per germline, CDR1 SQVTM and CDR2 ANQGSEA. The V and J ends lost 1 base and 4 bases respectively, with 5 bases between them. CDR3 loop: CSVEARGANVLTF. DNA of the CDR3: TGCAGCGTTGAAGCCAGAGGGGCCAACGTCCTGACTTTC.

This clone was detected a few times. The V gene is TRBV28, the J gene TRBJ2-1, with D tentatively TRBD1 or TRBD2 (5 bases each). Germline values: CDR1 MDHEN, CDR2 SYDVKM. This CDR3 contains 14 residues. The V end was cut by 6 bases, the J end by 8 bases, with 17 bases between. CDR3 residues: CASRQSGPAHEQFF. The CDR3 DNA reads TGTGCCAGCAGGCAGTCGGGACCGGCCCATGAGCAGTTCTTC.

This clone was counted between two and nine times. The gene calls are TRBV5-1 and TRBJ1-2; D perhaps matches TRBD1 (5 bases). CDR1 is SGHRS and CDR2 is YFSETQ in the germline V gene. V shed 4 bases and J shed 8 bases, with 15 bases lying between them. The CDR3 spans 13 residues. The CDR3 coding sequence is TGCGCCAGCAGCCAGAGGAGGGGAGAAGGCTACACCTTC. Its protein is CASSQRRGEGYTF. Variable domain in full (rest from reference TRBV5-1 and TRBJ1-2): KAGVTQTPRYLIKTRGQQVTLSCSPISGHRSVSWYQQTPGQGLQFLFEYFSETQRNKGNFPGRFSGRQFSNSRSEMNVSTLELGDSALYLCASSQRRGEGYTFGSGTRLTVV.

This clone was found a few times. The chain is built from TRBV5-1 and TRBJ2-1, with D possibly TRBD1 on 6 matching bases. Trimming left V 1 base short and J 2 bases short, with 13 bases between. The CDR3 is 16 amino acids. Germline CDR1 is SGHRS and CDR2 is YFSETQ. CDR3 residues: CASSLPLTGAYNEQFF. In DNA, the CDR3 is TGCGCCAGCAGCTTGCCCCTGACAGGAGCCTACAATGAGCAGTTCTTC.

The chain couples TRBV11-2 to TRBJ2-1, with 7 bases aligning to TRBD1. J was trimmed by 7 bases and V by 3 bases; bases with no gene match: 9. Germline assignment: CDR1 SGHAT and CDR2 FQNNGV. This CDR3 has 15 amino acids. As DNA, the CDR3 is TGTGCCAGCAGCTTGGCCCGACAGGGAATAAATGAGCAGTTCTTC. Its protein is CASSLARQGINEQFF.

The V call is TRBV1, the J call TRBJ2-5; the table assigns TRBD2, which was not confirmed against the DNA. TRBV1 corresponds to a pseudogene. The CDR3 runs 18 residues. CDR3 bases: TGCACCAGCGGTGGTGTAACGGGGACTAGCGGGGTACAAGAGACCCAGTACTTC. This gives the protein CTSGGVTGTSGVQETQYF.

This clone was counted a few times. V is TRBV28 and J is TRBJ2-3; 7 positions match TRBD2. This CDR3 spans 15 amino acids. The ends lost 5 bases at V and 1 base at J; junction bases unmatched: 6. Germline-derived CDR1 and CDR2 are MDHEN and SYDVKM. The DNA for the CDR3 is TGTGCCAGCAGTCCCCCGGGGGGTGGCACAGATACGCAGTATTTT. This codes for CASSPPGGGTDTQYF.

This chain uses TRBV7-2 with TRBJ2-3; possible D gene TRBD1, 6 bases. The CDR3 spans 15 residues. Germline V CDR1 and CDR2: SGHTA, FQGNSA. V gave up 1 base and J gave up 2 bases, with 10 bases separating them. The CDR3 is CASSLVGTITDTQYF. Here the CDR3 DNA reads TGTGCCAGCAGCTTAGTCGGGACAATCACAGATACGCAGTATTTT. The variable domain in full, with the rest retrieved from reference TRBV7-2 and TRBJ2-3, is GAGVSQSPSNKVTEKGKDVELRCDPISGHTALYWYRQSLGQGLEFLIYFQGNSAPDKSGLPSDRFSAERTGGSVSTLTIQRTQQEDSAVYLCASSLVGTITDTQYFGPGTRLTVL.

The chain has TRBV19 and TRBJ1-6; 12 bases map to TRBD1. Trimming cost V 5 bases and J 9 bases; bases outside gene matches: 5. Germline V gene sequence: CDR1 LNHDA, CDR2 SQIVND (reference sequence). The CDR3 has 15 amino acids. CDR3 amino acids: CASSGRDRGRSPLHF. The DNA of the CDR3 is TGTGCCAGTAGTGGCCGGGACAGGGGGCGTTCACCCCTCCACTTT.

The chain joins TRBV30 to TRBJ2-6; 7 bases are a match to TRBD2. Per the germline V gene, CDR1 is GTSNPN and CDR2 is SVGIG (reference sequence). The CDR3 has 16 amino acids. The trim removed 1 base at V and 15 bases at J, leaving 18 bases unmatched. CDR3 loop: CAWSDPSTQRGEGLTF. The CDR3, as DNA: TGTGCCTGGAGTGACCCATCCACCCAACGGGGGGAGGGCCTGACTTTC.

A few counts support this clone. This chain uses TRBV18 with TRBJ1-6; TRBD1 might be the D (5 bases). V lost 6 bases and J 7 bases, leaving 16 bases between the germline ends. The CDR3 is 15 residues long. CDR1 and CDR2 from the germline V gene are KGHSH and LQKENI. The CDR3 DNA follows: TGTGCCAGCTCCCTGGACATGGGTCACAATTCACCCCTCCACTTT. Translation: CASSLDMGHNSPLHF.

This clone occurred a few times. This CDR3 is CASSLESDTQYF. In DNA, the CDR3 is TGCGCCAGCAGCTTGGAATCAGATACGCAGTATTTT. V gene TRBV5-1 combines with J gene TRBJ2-3; D ambiguous. CDR1 is SGHRS, CDR2 YFSETQ, per germline. V was trimmed by 0 bases and J by 4 bases, leaving 3 bases between them. The CDR3 covers 12 residues.

This clone has just a few counts. This chain joins TRBV11-2 and TRBJ2-5; TRBD1 might be the D (5 bases). V was clipped by 4 bases and J by 5 bases, with 11 bases between them. CDR1 and CDR2 (germline): SGHAT, FQNNGV. CDR3 size: 13 residues. The CDR3 protein is CASSSLGRETQYF. The CDR3 DNA reads as TGTGCCAGCAGCTCGCTGGGGCGGGAGACCCAGTACTTC.

The V gene is TRBV5-1, the J gene TRBJ2-1; no definite D call. The germline V gene has CDR1 SGHRS and CDR2 YFSETQ. Deletions cut 3 bases from V and 10 bases from J, with 14 bases between. CDR3 length: 13 amino acids. The CDR3 nucleotides are TGCGCCAGCAGCTCAACCCTGACCCACGAGCAGTTCTTC. This gives the protein CASSSTLTHEQFF. Variable domain in full (rest from reference TRBV5-1 and TRBJ2-1): KAGVTQTPRYLIKTRGQQVTLSCSPISGHRSVSWYQQTPGQGLQFLFEYFSETQRNKGNFPGRFSGRQFSNSRSEMNVSTLELGDSALYLCASSSTLTHEQFFGPGTRLTVL.

The chain uses TRBV11-2 and TRBJ2-5; 8 bases map to TRBD1. CDR1 is SGHAT, CDR2 FQNNGV, per germline. The CDR3 covers 14 residues. The V gene end was trimmed by 5 bases and the J gene end by 1 base; junction bases not matched to a gene: 3. In DNA form, the CDR3 reads TGTGCCAGCAGCCACAGGGGGTTCCAAGAGACCCAGTACTTC. This translates into CASSHRGFQETQYF.

This clone was observed a few times. V usage is TRBV14 and J usage is TRBJ1-3; D might be TRBD1 (6 bases). The germline V gene has CDR1 SGHDN and CDR2 FVKESK. The V end was cut by 3 bases, the J end by 3 bases, with 15 bases between. The CDR3 contains 16 residues. CDR3 in amino acids: CASSHAIGTFGNTIYF. CDR3 bases: TGTGCCAGCAGCCACGCGATCGGGACATTTGGAAACACCATATATTTT.

The genes are TRBV6-1 and TRBJ2-7, with a tentative D call TRBD1 (6 bases). CDR1 and CDR2 (germline): MNHNS, SASEGT. V dropped 8 bases and J dropped 7 bases, with 12 bases sitting between them. The CDR3 is 11 amino acids. CDR3 sequence reads: CASHREREQYF. The CDR3 bases are TGTGCCAGCCACAGGGAACGGGAGCAGTACTTC.